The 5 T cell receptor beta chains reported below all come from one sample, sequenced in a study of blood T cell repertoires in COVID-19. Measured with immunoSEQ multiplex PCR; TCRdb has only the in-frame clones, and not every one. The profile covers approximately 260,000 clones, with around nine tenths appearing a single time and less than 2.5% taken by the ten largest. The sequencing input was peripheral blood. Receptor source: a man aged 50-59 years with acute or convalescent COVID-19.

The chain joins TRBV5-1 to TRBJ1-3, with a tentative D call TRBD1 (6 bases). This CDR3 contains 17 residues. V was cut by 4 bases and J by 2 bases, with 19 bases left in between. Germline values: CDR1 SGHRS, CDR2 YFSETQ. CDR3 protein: CASSPRTVESPGNTIYF. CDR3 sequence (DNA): TGCGCCAGCAGCCCCAGGACAGTGGAGTCCCCTGGAAACACCATATATTTT.

CDR3 residues: CASSSLRGGDPYEQYF. The CDR3 DNA is TGTGCCAGTAGTTCCCTGCGGGGCGGGGACCCCTACGAGCAGTACTTC. The rearrangement joins TRBV19 to TRBJ2-7, with a tentative D call TRBD2 (6 bases). Germline CDR1 reads LNHDA; CDR2 reads SQIVND (reference sequence). Trimming pared 5 bases from V and 2 bases from J, leaving 19 bases between. The CDR3 has 16 amino acids.

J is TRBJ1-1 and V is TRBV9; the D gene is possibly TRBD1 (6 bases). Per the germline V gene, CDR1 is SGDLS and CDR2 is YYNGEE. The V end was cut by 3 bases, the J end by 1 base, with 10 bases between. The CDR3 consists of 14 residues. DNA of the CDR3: TGTGCCAGCAGCGCCGGGACAACGAACACTGAAGCTTTCTTT. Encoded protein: CASSAGTTNTEAFF.

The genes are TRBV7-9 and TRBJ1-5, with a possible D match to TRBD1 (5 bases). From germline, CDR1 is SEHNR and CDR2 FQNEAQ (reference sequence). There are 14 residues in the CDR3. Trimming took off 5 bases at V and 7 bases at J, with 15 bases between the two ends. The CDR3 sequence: CASSPSAAGQPQHF. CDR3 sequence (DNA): TGTGCCAGCAGCCCATCGGCGGCAGGGCAGCCCCAGCATTTT.

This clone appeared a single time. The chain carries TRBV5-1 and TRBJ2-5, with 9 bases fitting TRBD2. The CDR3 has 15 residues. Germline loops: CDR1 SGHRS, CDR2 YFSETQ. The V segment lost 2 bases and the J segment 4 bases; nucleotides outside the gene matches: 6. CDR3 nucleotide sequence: TGCGCCAGCAGCTTTGTGCGGGGGGGCCTAGAGACCCAGTACTTC. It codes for CASSFVRGGLETQYF.